This T cell receptor beta chain was identified during a study of graft-versus-host responses after intestinal transplantation. At the level of the study: As for transplant type, recipients had multivisceral, liver-intestinal, or isolated intestinal grafts.

For this clone: Its antigen is as yet unknown.

Findings of the study overall: Early post-transplant declines in HvG were associated with peak levels of circulating GvH clones.

Profiling relied on immunoSEQ multiplex PCR, and the TCRdb table lists in-frame clones only, not all of them. The sample records about 90,000 clones, around 93% being singletons. The sequence derives from a human donor who was the organ donor for an intestinal transplant. The sequencing used unstimulated CD4+ T cells sorted from spleen or lymph node cells, collected before transplant.

The CDR3 region is CASSQLQHKETQYF. The CDR3 DNA reads TGCGCCAGCAGCCAACTACAACATAAAGAGACCCAGTACTTC. The chain combines TRBV5-1 with TRBJ2-5; no firm D call. Germline V gene lookup returns CDR1 SGHRS and CDR2 YFSETQ. V lost 4 bases and J 3 bases, leaving 13 bases between the germline ends. The CDR3 has 14 residues.